These 27 T cell receptor beta chains originate from one sample sequenced in a study of OX40 agonist ivuxolimab in advanced cancers. TCRdb's copy holds only in-frame clones and misses some; the assay was immunoSEQ multiplex PCR. The sample consists of about 77,000 clones, 85% to 95% of them appearing once. Sequenced material: CD4+ or CD8+ T cells sorted from blood, taken in a trial of the OX40 agonist ivuxolimab. All receptors come from an adult with an advanced solid tumor such as melanoma, head and neck, liver or kidney cancer.

The chain carries TRBV29-1 and TRBJ2-7; tentatively, D is TRBD1 or TRBD2 (5 bases each). V gave up 4 bases and J gave up 3 bases, with 10 bases separating them. CDR1 and CDR2 from the germline V gene are SQVTM and ANQGSEA. The CDR3 is 12 residues long. Here the CDR3 DNA reads TGCAGCGTTGTGGGGGACCTCTACGAGCAGTACTTC. Translation gives CSVVGDLYEQYF.

The V call is TRBV7-9, the J call TRBJ2-3; D gene ambiguous. This CDR3 contains 14 residues. Trimming took off 1 base at V and 2 bases at J, with 7 bases between the two ends. CDR1 SEHNR and CDR2 FQNEAQ come from the germline V gene (reference sequence). The CDR3 loop reads CASSLVDPTDTQYF. In nucleotides, the CDR3 is TGTGCCAGCAGCTTAGTAGACCCCACAGATACGCAGTATTTT.

The V gene is TRBV11-2, the J gene TRBJ2-6; D ambiguous. The V gene's germline CDR1 is SGHAT and CDR2 FQNNGV. The CDR3 is 16 amino acids. The germline V and J ends were trimmed by 1 base and 0 bases, with 7 bases remaining between them. The CDR3 protein is CASSLAAFSGANVLTF. The CDR3 coding sequence is TGTGCCAGCAGCTTAGCAGCTTTCTCTGGGGCCAACGTCCTGACTTTC.

The chain is built from TRBV30 and TRBJ2-1; 8 bases are shared with TRBD2. The CDR3 sequence is 17 residues long. V lost 8 bases and J lost 3; bases outside the gene matches: 18. CDR1 and CDR2 (germline): GTSNPN, SVGIG (reference sequence). CDR3: CARPGGGLTLLYNEQFF. The CDR3 coding sequence is TGTGCCCGCCCCGGGGGGGGCCTAACCCTTCTCTACAATGAGCAGTTCTTC.

J is TRBJ2-6 and V is TRBV2, with a weak D call TRBD1 (5 bases). Trimming shortened V by 8 bases and J by 1 base, and 6 bases separated the two germline ends. This CDR3 has 13 residues. The germline gives CDR1 SNHLY, CDR2 FYNNEI. The CDR3 sequence: CASGASGANVLTF. DNA of the CDR3: TGTGCCAGCGGGGCTTCTGGGGCCAACGTCCTGACTTTC.

The chain is built from TRBV19 and TRBJ2-2; TRBD2 is a possible D gene (6 bases). In germline, CDR1 is LNHDA, CDR2 SQIVND (reference sequence). Trimming took off 7 bases at V and 4 bases at J, with 19 bases between the two ends. The CDR3 has 16 residues. CDR3 bases: TGTGCCAGTACCCTCGGGAGCAGGATACCCACCGGGGAGCTGTTTTTT. It codes for CASTLGSRIPTGELFF.

The chain has TRBV27 and TRBJ2-1, with 7 bases fitting TRBD2. V shed 6 bases and J 3 bases; nucleotides not matched to a gene: 11. The CDR3 has 16 residues. The germline gives CDR1 MNHEY, CDR2 SMNVEV (reference sequence). The CDR3 reads CASSPIGSGDYNEQFF. The CDR3 DNA is TGTGCCAGCAGCCCCATTGGGAGCGGGGACTACAATGAGCAGTTCTTC.

The CDR3 is CASSLERRTADYGYTF. Written as DNA, the CDR3 is TGTGCCAGCAGCTTAGAACGTAGGACAGCGGACTATGGCTACACCTTC. This sequence joins TRBV7-9 and TRBJ1-2; a possible D gene is TRBD1 (6 bases). V was shortened by 1 base and J by 3 bases, with 15 bases between the two germline ends. The germline V gene has CDR1 SEHNR and CDR2 FQNEAQ (reference sequence). This CDR3 is built from 16 residues.

V gene TRBV18 combines with J gene TRBJ2-5; D might be TRBD1 or TRBD2, each matching 5 bases. Germline V gene lookup returns CDR1 KGHSH and CDR2 LQKENI. Trimming took off 3 bases at V and 2 bases at J, with 10 bases between the two ends. The CDR3 totals 14 residues. CDR3 nucleotide sequence: TGTGCCAGCTCACCGCCGGGACGACAAGAGACCCAGTACTTC. This encodes CASSPPGRQETQYF. Looking up the rest from reference TRBV18 and TRBJ2-5 gives the full variable domain: NAGVMQNPRHLVRRRGQEARLRCSPMKGHSHVYWYRQLPEEGLKFMVYLQKENIIDESGMPKERFSAEFPKEGPSILRIQQVVRGDSAAYFCASSPPGRQETQYFGPGTRLLVL.

V is TRBV5-1 and J is TRBJ2-1; 9 bases are a match to TRBD1. The length of the CDR3 is 15 residues. Trimming at V came to 1 base and at J to 6 bases, leaving 5 bases not matched to a gene. CDR1 is SGHRS, CDR2 YFSETQ, per germline. CDR3 protein: CASSLIPTGGNEQFF. CDR3 bases: TGCGCCAGCAGCTTGATCCCGACAGGGGGCAATGAGCAGTTCTTC.

J is TRBJ2-7 and V is TRBV5-1, with a possible D match to TRBD1 (6 bases). Trimming left V 4 bases short and J 2 bases short, with 13 bases between. The CDR3 is 14 amino acids. Looked up from germline, CDR1 is SGHRS and CDR2 is YFSETQ. The CDR3 sequence: CASSIQGEAYEQYF. CDR3 nucleotides: TGCGCCAGCAGCATACAGGGAGAGGCCTACGAGCAGTACTTC.

The chain links TRBV6-6 to TRBJ2-7; a possible D gene is TRBD1 (5 bases). V was shortened by 8 bases and J by 4 bases, with 9 bases between the two germline ends. CDR1 MNHNY and CDR2 SVGAGI come from the germline V gene (reference sequence). The CDR3 runs 11 residues. The CDR3 loop is CASGASYEQYF. The CDR3 DNA reads as TGTGCCAGCGGGGCCTCTTACGAGCAGTACTTC.

The chain carries TRBV28 and TRBJ2-1; 13 nucleotides match TRBD2. Germline CDR1 MDHEN, CDR2 SYDVKM. The CDR3 length is 14 residues. The V gene end was trimmed by 6 bases and the J gene end by 11 bases; junction bases not matched to a gene: 7. In nucleotides, the CDR3 is TGTGCCAGCAGCCCACGGACTAGCGGGGGTAAGCAGTTCTTC. The encoded protein is CASSPRTSGGKQFF.

This clone was counted once. V is TRBV4-3 and J is TRBJ2-7; 14 bases fit TRBD2. The CDR3 has 16 amino acids. The germline CDR1 and CDR2 sequences are LGHNA and YSLEER. With V trimmed by 2 bases and J by 3 bases, 3 bases remained unmatched. CDR3 in amino acids: CASSQLGTSGSYEQYF. The CDR3 DNA reads as TGCGCCAGCAGCCAACTCGGGACTAGCGGGAGCTACGAGCAGTACTTC.

This chain uses TRBV5-1 with TRBJ2-5; maybe TRBD2 (5 bases). Per the germline V gene, CDR1 is SGHRS and CDR2 is YFSETQ. The CDR3 runs to 16 residues. The V gene lost 4 bases and the J gene lost 5 bases, with 21 bases spanning the gap. The CDR3 is CASSPYLSGELETQYF. The CDR3 DNA follows: TGCGCCAGCAGCCCCTACTTATCCGGGGAACTGGAGACCCAGTACTTC.

The gene calls are TRBV4-3 and TRBJ2-1; no firm D call. The CDR3 spans 13 residues. With 0 bases removed from V and 5 bases from J, the gap between germline ends came to 5 bases. Germline V gives CDR1 LGHNA, CDR2 YSLEER. CDR3 sequence reads: CASSQDRDNEQFF. In DNA, the CDR3 is TGCGCCAGCAGCCAAGACCGGGACAATGAGCAGTTCTTC.

The V and J genes are TRBV11-2 and TRBJ1-3, with D tentatively TRBD1 (5 bases). Germline V gene lookup returns CDR1 SGHAT and CDR2 FQNNGV. CDR3 length: 14 residues. Trimming pared 1 base from V and 4 bases from J, leaving 8 bases between. The CDR3 region is CASSLGDAGNTIYF. The CDR3 DNA sequence: TGTGCCAGCAGCTTAGGGGACGCAGGAAACACCATATATTTT.

V and J are TRBV28 and TRBJ2-7, with 7 bases identical to TRBD1. Germline CDR1 reads MDHEN; CDR2 reads SYDVKM. The CDR3 totals 16 residues. The V segment lost 7 bases and the J segment 4 bases; nucleotides outside the gene matches: 16. The CDR3 region has the DNA TGTGCCAGCAACAACCCCCAACGAGGGGGCGGTTACGAGCAGTACTTC. Amino acids: CASNNPQRGGGYEQYF.

The chain joins TRBV6-5 to TRBJ1-4, with 8 bases aligning to TRBD1. V was clipped by 2 bases and J by 7 bases; unmatched bases: 6. The CDR3 has 15 amino acids. CDR1 MNHEY and CDR2 SVGAGI come from the germline V gene. The CDR3 nucleotides read TGTGCCAGCAGTTACAAACGGACAGGGTTTGAAAAACTGTTTTTT. Residues: CASSYKRTGFEKLFF.

The rearrangement uses TRBV15 and TRBJ1-3, with D unresolved. The V and J ends lost 3 bases and 1 base respectively, with 4 bases between them. Germline loops: CDR1 LNHNV, CDR2 YYDKDF (reference sequence). This CDR3 comprises 13 residues. In nucleotides, the CDR3 is TGTGCCACCAGCAGCCAATCTGGAAACACCATATATTTT. It translates to CATSSQSGNTIYF.

V and J are TRBV5-1 and TRBJ2-7; TRBD1 matches at 12 bases. Germline V CDR1 and CDR2: SGHRS, YFSETQ. The V segment lost 4 bases and the J segment 3 bases; nucleotides outside the gene matches: 8. The CDR3 has 16 amino acids. The CDR3, as DNA: TGCGCCAGCAGCCGGAAGGGACAGGGGGCGGTCTACGAGCAGTACTTC. Translated: CASSRKGQGAVYEQYF.

In regard to this clone: This specimen includes other DNA sequences encoding the same CDR3. The V gene is TRBV30, the J gene TRBJ1-3, with no clear D. Trimming shortened V by 0 bases and J by 4 bases, and 7 bases separated the two germline ends. The CDR3 consists of 13 residues. CDR1 is GTSNPN, CDR2 SVGIG, per germline (reference sequence). CDR3 loop: CAWSVSSGNTIYF. CDR3 in DNA: TGTGCCTGGAGTGTATCCTCCGGAAACACCATATATTTT.

V gene TRBV5-6 combines with J gene TRBJ2-5; 7 nucleotides line up with TRBD1. V was clipped by 2 bases and J by 3 bases; unmatched bases: 1. This CDR3 is 13 amino acids long. Germline CDR1 is SGHDT and CDR2 is YYEEEE. The CDR3 loop is CASSFGTEETQYF. CDR3 nucleotides: TGTGCCAGCAGCTTCGGGACAGAAGAGACCCAGTACTTC.

The V gene is TRBV7-2, the J gene TRBJ2-7, with TRBD2 matching over 7 bases. The CDR3 sequence is 14 residues long. The germline V gene has CDR1 SGHTA and CDR2 FQGNSA. V trimming: 5 bases; J trimming: 3 bases; junction bases outside the gene matches: 7. The CDR3 DNA follows: TGTGCCAGCAGCCCGGGACTACAAAACTACGAGCAGTACTTC. Translated: CASSPGLQNYEQYF. The full variable domain, with the rest looked up from reference TRBV7-2 and TRBJ2-7, is GAGVSQSPSNKVTEKGKDVELRCDPISGHTALYWYRQSLGQGLEFLIYFQGNSAPDKSGLPSDRFSAERTGGSVSTLTIQRTQQEDSAVYLCASSPGLQNYEQYFGPGTRLTVT.

The chain carries TRBV4-2 and TRBJ2-2; TRBD1 agrees at 8 bases. V trimming: 2 bases; J trimming: 0 bases; junction bases outside the gene matches: 5. There are 17 residues in the CDR3. In germline, CDR1 is LGHNA, CDR2 YNFKEQ. The DNA of the CDR3 is TGTGCCAGCAGCCAACTCCAGGGGGCCGCGAACACCGGGGAGCTGTTTTTT. Its protein is CASSQLQGAANTGELFF.

V gene TRBV2 combines with J gene TRBJ2-5; unclear D gene. Germline CDR1 is SNHLY and CDR2 is FYNNEI. V was clipped by 5 bases and J by 2 bases, with 9 bases between them. CDR3 size: 13 residues. CDR3 region: CASSNGQQETQYF. In DNA, the CDR3 is TGTGCCAGCAGTAACGGTCAACAAGAGACCCAGTACTTC.

The J gene is TRBJ1-1, the V gene TRBV19, with D possibly matching TRBD1 (5 bases). The CDR3 is made up of 13 amino acids. The V gene lost 7 bases and the J gene lost 11 bases, with 20 bases spanning the gap. Germline assignment: CDR1 LNHDA and CDR2 SQIVND (reference sequence). CDR3 sequence reads: CASTPTLPGIAFF. The CDR3 DNA follows: TGTGCCAGTACTCCAACTCTACCAGGGATTGCTTTCTTT.